This T cell receptor (beta chain) is from a study of CD8+ T cells in alopecia areata. TCR sequencing used cDNA made by reverse transcription of extracted RNA. The method was immunoSEQ multiplex PCR; TCRdb's version includes in-frame clones alone and lacks a portion of them. The table lists around 130,000 clones, 58% of them singletons. The CDR3 length is 13 residues. The V end lost 5 bases, the J end lost 0 bases, and 8 bases lay between the germline ends. The germline CDR1 and CDR2 sequences are SGHRS and YFSETQ. Here the sequenced sample was CD4+ T cells sorted from blood, taken at week 0. This chain links TRBV5-1 with TRBJ1-1; TRBD1 is a possible D gene (6 bases). This receptor was identified in a human donor with alopecia areata. In DNA, the CDR3 is TGCGCCAGCAGGGACAGCATGAACACTGAAGCTTTCTTT. Its protein is CASRDSMNTEAFF.